This entry is about one TCR beta chain. The target antigen is unknown. These data originate in a study of blood T cells in healthy people across ages. A J-beta primer mix and a sample-barcoded 5' primer were used in a second PCR of roughly 6 to 11 cycles. Every cDNA was tagged by a template-switch adaptor with 12 random nucleotides. TCRdb ran MiXCR on the 5' RACE reads and lists one entry per CDR3 protein. The sample records over a million distinct CDR3 sequences, almost 60% being singletons. Germline V gene lookup returns CDR1 LNHDA and CDR2 SQIVND (reference sequence). This CDR3 comprises 14 residues. V was clipped by 6 bases and J by 3 bases, with 15 bases between them. Donors gave about 9.3 milliliters of peripheral blood apiece. Points from the study as a whole: Higher diversity, along with more naive CD4+ cells, distinguished long-lived donors from aged donors.

This chain links TRBV19 with TRBJ2-7; D call uncertain. The sample consisted of blood. The receptor comes from a young man in good health. The DNA of the CDR3 is TGTGCCAGTAGGGCCCCAGGACGGATCTACGAGCAGTACTTC. It is translated as CASRAPGRIYEQYF.